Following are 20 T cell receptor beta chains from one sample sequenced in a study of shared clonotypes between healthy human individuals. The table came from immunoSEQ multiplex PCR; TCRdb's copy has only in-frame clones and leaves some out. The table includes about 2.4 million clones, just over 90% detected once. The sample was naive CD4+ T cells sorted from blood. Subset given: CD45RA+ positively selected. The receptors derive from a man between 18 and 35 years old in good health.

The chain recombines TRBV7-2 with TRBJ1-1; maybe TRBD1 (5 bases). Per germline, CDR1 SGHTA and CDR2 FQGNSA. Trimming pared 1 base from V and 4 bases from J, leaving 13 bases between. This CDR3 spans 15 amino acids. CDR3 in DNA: TGTGCCAGCAGCTTAGTATTGGGGGTAGGCACTGAAGCTTTCTTT. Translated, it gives CASSLVLGVGTEAFF. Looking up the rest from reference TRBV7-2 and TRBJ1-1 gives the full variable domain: GAGVSQSPSNKVTEKGKDVELRCDPISGHTALYWYRQSLGQGLEFLIYFQGNSAPDKSGLPSDRFSAERTGGSVSTLTIQRTQQEDSAVYLCASSLVLGVGTEAFFGQGTRLTVV.

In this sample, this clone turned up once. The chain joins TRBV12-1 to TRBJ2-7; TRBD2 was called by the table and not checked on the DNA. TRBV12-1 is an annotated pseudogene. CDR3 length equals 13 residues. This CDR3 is CASPPGLAYEQYF. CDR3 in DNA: TGTGCCAGCCCCCCGGGACTAGCTTACGAGCAGTACTTC.

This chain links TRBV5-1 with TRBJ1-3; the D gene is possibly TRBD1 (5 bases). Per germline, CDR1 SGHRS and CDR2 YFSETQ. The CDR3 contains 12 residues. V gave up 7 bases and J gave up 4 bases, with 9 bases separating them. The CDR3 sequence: CASGGNGNTIYF. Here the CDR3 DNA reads TGCGCCAGCGGGGGGAACGGAAACACCATATATTTT.

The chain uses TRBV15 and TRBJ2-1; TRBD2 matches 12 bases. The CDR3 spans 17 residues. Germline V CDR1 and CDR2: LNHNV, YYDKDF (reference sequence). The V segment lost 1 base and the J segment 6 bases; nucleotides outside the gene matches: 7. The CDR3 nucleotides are TGTGCCACCAGCAGAGTCGGACTAGCGGGATACGCCAATGAGCAGTTCTTC. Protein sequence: CATSRVGLAGYANEQFF.

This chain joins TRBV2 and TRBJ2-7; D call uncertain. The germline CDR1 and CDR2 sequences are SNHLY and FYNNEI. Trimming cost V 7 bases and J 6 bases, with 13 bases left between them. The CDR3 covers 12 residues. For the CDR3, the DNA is TGTGCCAGCAAGTATGGATCGGGCGAGCAGTACTTC. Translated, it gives CASKYGSGEQYF.

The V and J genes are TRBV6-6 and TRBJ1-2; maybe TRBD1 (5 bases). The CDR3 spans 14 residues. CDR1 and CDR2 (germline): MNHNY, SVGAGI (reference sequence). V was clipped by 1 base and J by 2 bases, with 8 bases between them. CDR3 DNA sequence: TGTGCCAGCAGTTACTTAGCAGGGAACTATGGCTACACCTTC. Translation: CASSYLAGNYGYTF.

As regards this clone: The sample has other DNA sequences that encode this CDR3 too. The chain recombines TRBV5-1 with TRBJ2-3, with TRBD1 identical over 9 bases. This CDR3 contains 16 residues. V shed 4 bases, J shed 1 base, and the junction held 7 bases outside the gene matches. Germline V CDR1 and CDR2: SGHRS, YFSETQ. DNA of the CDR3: TGCGCCAGCAGCCTGGGACAGGGCGGGGGCACAGATACGCAGTATTTT. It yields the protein CASSLGQGGGTDTQYF.

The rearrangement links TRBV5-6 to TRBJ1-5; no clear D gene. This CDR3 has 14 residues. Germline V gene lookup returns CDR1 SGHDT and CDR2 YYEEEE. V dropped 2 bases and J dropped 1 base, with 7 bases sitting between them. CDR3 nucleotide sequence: TGTGCCAGCAGCTTTGGCTTGAGCAATCAGCCCCAGCATTTT. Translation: CASSFGLSNQPQHF.

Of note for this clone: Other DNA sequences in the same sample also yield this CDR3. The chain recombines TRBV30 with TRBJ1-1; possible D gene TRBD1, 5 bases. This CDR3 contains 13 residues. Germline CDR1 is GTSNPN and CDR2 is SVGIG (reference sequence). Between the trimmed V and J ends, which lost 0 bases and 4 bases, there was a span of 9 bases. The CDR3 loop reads CAWSVRVSTEAFF. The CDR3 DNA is TGTGCCTGGAGTGTCAGGGTAAGCACTGAAGCTTTCTTT.

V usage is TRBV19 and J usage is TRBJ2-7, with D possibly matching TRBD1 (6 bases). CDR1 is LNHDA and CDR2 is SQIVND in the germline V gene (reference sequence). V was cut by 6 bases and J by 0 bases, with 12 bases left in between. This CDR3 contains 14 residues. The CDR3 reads CASRAGVSSYEQYF. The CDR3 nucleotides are TGTGCCAGTAGGGCAGGGGTCTCCTCCTACGAGCAGTACTTC.

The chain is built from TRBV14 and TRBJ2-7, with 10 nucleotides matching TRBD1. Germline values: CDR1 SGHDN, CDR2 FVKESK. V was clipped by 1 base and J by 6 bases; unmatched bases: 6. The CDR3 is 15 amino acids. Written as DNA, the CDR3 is TGTGCCAGCAGCCAAGCCGGGACAGGGGTAAGCGAGCAGTACTTC. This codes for CASSQAGTGVSEQYF.

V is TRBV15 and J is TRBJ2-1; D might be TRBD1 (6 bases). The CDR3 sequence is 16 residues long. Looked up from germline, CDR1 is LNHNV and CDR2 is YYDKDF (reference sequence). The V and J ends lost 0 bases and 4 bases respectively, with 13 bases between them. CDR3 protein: CATSREGAAKYNEQFF. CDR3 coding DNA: TGTGCCACCAGCAGAGAGGGGGCCGCCAAATACAATGAGCAGTTCTTC.

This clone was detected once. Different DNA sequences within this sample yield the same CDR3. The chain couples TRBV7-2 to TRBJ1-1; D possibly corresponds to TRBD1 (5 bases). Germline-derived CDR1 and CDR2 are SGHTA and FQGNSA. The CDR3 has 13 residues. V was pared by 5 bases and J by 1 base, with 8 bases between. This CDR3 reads CASSKTGNTEAFF. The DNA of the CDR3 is TGTGCCAGCAGCAAAACAGGGAACACTGAAGCTTTCTTT.

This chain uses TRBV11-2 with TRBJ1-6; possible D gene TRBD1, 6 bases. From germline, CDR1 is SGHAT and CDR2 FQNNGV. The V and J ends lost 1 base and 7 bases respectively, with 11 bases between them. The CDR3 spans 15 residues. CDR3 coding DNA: TGTGCCAGCAGCTTAGTCCCGGGGGCCAATTCACCCCTCCACTTT. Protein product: CASSLVPGANSPLHF.

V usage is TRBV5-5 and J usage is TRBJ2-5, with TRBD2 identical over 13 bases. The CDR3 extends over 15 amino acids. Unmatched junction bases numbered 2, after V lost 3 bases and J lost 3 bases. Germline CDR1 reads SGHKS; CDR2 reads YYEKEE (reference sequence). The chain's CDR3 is CASSSGLAGKETQYF. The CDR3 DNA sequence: TGTGCCAGCAGCTCGGGACTAGCGGGGAAAGAGACCCAGTACTTC. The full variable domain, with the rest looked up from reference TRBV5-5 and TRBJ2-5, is DAGVTQSPTHLIKTRGQQVTLRCSPISGHKSVSWYQQVLGQGPQFIFQYYEKEERGRGNFPDRFSARQFPNYSSELNVNALLLGDSALYLCASSSGLAGKETQYFGPGTRLLVL.

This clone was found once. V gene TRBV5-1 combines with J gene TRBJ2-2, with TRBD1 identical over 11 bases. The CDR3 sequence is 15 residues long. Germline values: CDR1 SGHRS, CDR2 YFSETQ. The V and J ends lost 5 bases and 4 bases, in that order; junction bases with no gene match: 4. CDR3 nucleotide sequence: TGCGCCAGCAGTCAGGACAGGGGGCTCACCGGGGAGCTGTTTTTT. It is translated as CASSQDRGLTGELFF.

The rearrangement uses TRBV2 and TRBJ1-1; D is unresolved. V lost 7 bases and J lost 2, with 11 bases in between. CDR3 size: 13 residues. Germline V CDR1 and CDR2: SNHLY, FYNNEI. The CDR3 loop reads CASTRTENTEAFF. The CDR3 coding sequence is TGTGCCAGCACAAGGACGGAAAACACTGAAGCTTTCTTT.

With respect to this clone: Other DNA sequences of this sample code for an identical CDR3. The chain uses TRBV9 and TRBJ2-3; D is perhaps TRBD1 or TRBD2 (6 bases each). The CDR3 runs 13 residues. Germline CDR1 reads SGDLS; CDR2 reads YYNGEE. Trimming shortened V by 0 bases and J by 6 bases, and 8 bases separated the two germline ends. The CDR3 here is CASSVGGADTQYF. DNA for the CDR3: TGTGCCAGCAGCGTAGGGGGGGCGGATACGCAGTATTTT.

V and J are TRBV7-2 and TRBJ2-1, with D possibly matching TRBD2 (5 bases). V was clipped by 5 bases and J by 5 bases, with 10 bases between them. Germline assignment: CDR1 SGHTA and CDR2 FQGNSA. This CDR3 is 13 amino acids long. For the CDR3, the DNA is TGTGCCAGCAGCGTAACTAGGGACAATGAGCAGTTCTTC. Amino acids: CASSVTRDNEQFF.

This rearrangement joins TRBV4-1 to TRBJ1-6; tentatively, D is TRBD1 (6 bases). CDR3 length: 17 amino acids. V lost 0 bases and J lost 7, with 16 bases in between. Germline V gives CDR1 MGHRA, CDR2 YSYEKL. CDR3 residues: CASSQEAGAAGNSPLHF. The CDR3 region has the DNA TGCGCCAGCAGCCAAGAGGCAGGGGCCGCGGGAAATTCACCCCTCCACTTT.